This T cell receptor beta chain was sequenced for a study of neurological immune-mediated disorders. Noted time point: longitudinal time-point 1 (baseline). Unsorted libraries were generated from 2 million PBMCs held at -80 degrees C. Germline CDR1 reads MNHEY; CDR2 reads SMNVEV (reference sequence). V shed 6 bases and J 2 bases; nucleotides not matched to a gene: 9. The CDR3 has 16 residues. This clonotype was seen many times. MiXCR, applied by TCRdb to the 5' RACE reads, yields one record per CDR3 protein. The data hold 60,000 to 90,000 distinct CDR3 sequences, with roughly a tenth observed a single time.

The chain combines TRBV27 with TRBJ2-7, with 11 bases matching TRBD2. The clonotype originates from a man aged 30 to 39 in good health. Sequences were obtained from PBMCs. Here the CDR3 reads CASRGPLAGVPYEQYF. The CDR3 DNA follows: TGTGCCAGCAGGGGCCCACTAGCGGGAGTACCCTACGAGCAGTACTTC.